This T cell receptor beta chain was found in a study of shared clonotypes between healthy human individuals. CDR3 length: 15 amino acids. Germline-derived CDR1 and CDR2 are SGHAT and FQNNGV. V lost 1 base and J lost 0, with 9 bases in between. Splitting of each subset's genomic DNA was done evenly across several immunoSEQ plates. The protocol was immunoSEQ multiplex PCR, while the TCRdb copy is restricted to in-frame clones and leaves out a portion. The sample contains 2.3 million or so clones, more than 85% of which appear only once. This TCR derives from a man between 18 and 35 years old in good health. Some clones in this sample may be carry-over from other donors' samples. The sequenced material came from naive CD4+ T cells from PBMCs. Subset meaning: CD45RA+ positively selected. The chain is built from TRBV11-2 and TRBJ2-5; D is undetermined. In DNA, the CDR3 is TGTGCCAGCAGCTTAGGCCGGACGGACCAAGAGACCCAGTACTTC. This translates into CASSLGRTDQETQYF. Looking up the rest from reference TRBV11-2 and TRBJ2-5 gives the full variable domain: EAGVAQSPRYKIIEKRQSVAFWCNPISGHATLYWYQQILGQGPKLLIQFQNNGVVDDSQLPKDRFSAERLKGVDSTLKIQPAKLEDSAVYLCASSLGRTDQETQYFGPGTRLLVL.